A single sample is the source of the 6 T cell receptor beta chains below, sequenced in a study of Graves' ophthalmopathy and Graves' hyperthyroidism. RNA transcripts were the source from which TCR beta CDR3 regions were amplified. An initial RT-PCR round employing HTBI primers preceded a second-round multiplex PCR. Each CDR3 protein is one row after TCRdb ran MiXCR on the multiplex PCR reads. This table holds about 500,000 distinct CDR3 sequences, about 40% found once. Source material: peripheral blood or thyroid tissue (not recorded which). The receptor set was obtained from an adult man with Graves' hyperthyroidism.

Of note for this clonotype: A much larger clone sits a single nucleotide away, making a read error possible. The CDR3: CAISEAGTNYGYTF. CDR3 coding DNA: TGTGCCATCAGTGAAGCTGGGACAAACTATGGCTACACCTTC. The chain links TRBV6-1 to TRBJ1-2, with D tentatively TRBD1 (6 bases). The germline V gene encodes CDR1 MNHNS and CDR2 SASEGT. This CDR3 is built from 14 residues.

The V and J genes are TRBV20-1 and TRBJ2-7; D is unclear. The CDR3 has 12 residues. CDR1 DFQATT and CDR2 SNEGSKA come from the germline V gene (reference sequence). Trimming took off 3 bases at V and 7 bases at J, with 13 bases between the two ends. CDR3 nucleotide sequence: TGCAGTGCTAGTGGTTTAGGCCGGGAGCAGTACTTC. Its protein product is CSASGLGREQYF.

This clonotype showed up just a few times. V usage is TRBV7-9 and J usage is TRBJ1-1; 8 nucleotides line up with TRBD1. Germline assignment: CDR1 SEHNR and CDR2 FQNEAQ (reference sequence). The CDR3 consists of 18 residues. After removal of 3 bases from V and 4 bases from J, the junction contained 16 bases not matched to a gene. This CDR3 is CASSFSIGTGRGVTEAFF. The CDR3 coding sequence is TGTGCCAGCAGCTTCTCCATAGGGACAGGAAGGGGGGTCACTGAAGCTTTCTTT.

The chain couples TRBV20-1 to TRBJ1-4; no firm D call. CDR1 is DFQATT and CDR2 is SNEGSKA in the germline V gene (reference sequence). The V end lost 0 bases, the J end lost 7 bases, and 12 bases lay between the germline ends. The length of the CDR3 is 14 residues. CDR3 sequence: CSARELMAFEKLFF. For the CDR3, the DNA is TGCAGTGCTAGAGAACTAATGGCCTTTGAAAAACTGTTTTTT.

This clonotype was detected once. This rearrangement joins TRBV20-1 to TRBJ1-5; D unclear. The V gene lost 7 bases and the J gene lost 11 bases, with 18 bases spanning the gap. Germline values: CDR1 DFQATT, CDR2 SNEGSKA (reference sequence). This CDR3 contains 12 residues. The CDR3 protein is CSGRGKEETQHF. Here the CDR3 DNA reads TGCAGTGGTCGCGGGAAGGAGGAGACCCAGCATTTT.

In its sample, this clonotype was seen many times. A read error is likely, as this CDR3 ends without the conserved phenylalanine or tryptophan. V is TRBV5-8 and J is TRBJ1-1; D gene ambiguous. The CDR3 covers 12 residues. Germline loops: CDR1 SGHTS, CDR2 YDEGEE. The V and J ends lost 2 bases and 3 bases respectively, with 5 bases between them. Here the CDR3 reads CASSLRDTEAFL. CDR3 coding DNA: TGTGCCAGCAGCTTAAGGGACACTGAAGCTTTCCTT.